The 30 T cell receptor beta chains reported below all come from one sample, sequenced in a study of blood T cell repertoires in COVID-19. Generated by immunoSEQ multiplex PCR, the TCRdb table keeps only in-frame clones and is missing some. The repertoire consists of 250,000 to 350,000 clones, with about 85% occurring once and the leading ten covering 2% to 3%. The specimen was PBMCs or T cells enriched from blood (not recorded which). These receptors came from a woman aged 50 to 65 who had recovered from COVID-19.

The chain couples TRBV5-6 to TRBJ1-5; D might be TRBD1 (6 bases). Germline loops: CDR1 SGHDT, CDR2 YYEEEE. Trimming took 6 bases from V and 5 from J, leaving 18 bases between them. The CDR3 contains 15 residues. The CDR3 here is CASTTWAGDHQPQHF. DNA for the CDR3: TGTGCCAGCACCACCTGGGCAGGGGACCATCAGCCCCAGCATTTT.

The rearrangement links TRBV11-1 to TRBJ2-1; TRBD1 might be the D (6 bases). Deletions cut 5 bases from V and 0 bases from J, with 11 bases between. The CDR3 length is 15 residues. Germline lookup yields CDR1 SGHAT and CDR2 FQDESV (reference sequence). CDR3 coding DNA: TGTGCCAGCAGCGCCCGGGACAACTCCTACAATGAGCAGTTCTTC. Protein: CASSARDNSYNEQFF.

The chain couples TRBV2 to TRBJ2-5; no firm D call. CDR1 is SNHLY, CDR2 FYNNEI, per germline. This CDR3 is built from 14 residues. V lost 4 bases and J 4 bases, leaving 13 bases between the germline ends. The CDR3 is CASSVGGRGETQYF. CDR3 DNA: TGTGCCAGCAGTGTTGGCGGCCGAGGAGAGACCCAGTACTTC.

V is TRBV9 and J is TRBJ1-3; D gene uncertain. V was shortened by 0 bases and J by 3 bases, with 4 bases between the two germline ends. The CDR3 is 13 amino acids. The V gene's germline CDR1 is SGDLS and CDR2 YYNGEE. CDR3 in amino acids: CASSVVHGNTIYF. CDR3 nucleotide sequence: TGTGCCAGCAGCGTAGTCCATGGAAACACCATATATTTT.

The rearrangement links TRBV5-1 to TRBJ1-2, with 8 bases matching TRBD1. J was trimmed by 6 bases and V by 4 bases; bases with no gene match: 8. Germline-derived CDR1 and CDR2 are SGHRS and YFSETQ. The length of the CDR3 is 14 residues. DNA of the CDR3: TGCGCCAGCAGCGCGCGGACAGGGAGAAATGGCTACACCTTC. It encodes CASSARTGRNGYTF. The full variable domain, completed using reference TRBV5-1 and TRBJ1-2, is KAGVTQTPRYLIKTRGQQVTLSCSPISGHRSVSWYQQTPGQGLQFLFEYFSETQRNKGNFPGRFSGRQFSNSRSEMNVSTLELGDSALYLCASSARTGRNGYTFGSGTRLTVV.

The chain links TRBV19 to TRBJ1-1; 8 positions match TRBD1. V lost 5 bases and J lost 5; bases outside the gene matches: 7. Germline assignment: CDR1 LNHDA and CDR2 SQIVND (reference sequence). There are 14 residues in the CDR3. The CDR3 loop is CASSGNRGTTEAFF. The CDR3 DNA is TGTGCCAGTAGTGGAAACAGGGGGACTACTGAAGCTTTCTTT.

The chain is built from TRBV9 and TRBJ2-1; 12 bases fit TRBD2. The CDR3 has 14 amino acids. CDR1 and CDR2 from the germline V gene are SGDLS and YYNGEE. V trimming: 3 bases; J trimming: 10 bases; junction bases outside the gene matches: 5. The CDR3 bases are TGTGCCAGCAGCGGGAGACTAGCGGGGGTGGAGCAGTTCTTC. As protein: CASSGRLAGVEQFF.

This chain's CDR3 is CASSQGTGSMNTEAFF. CDR3 coding DNA: TGTGCCAGCAGCCAAGGGACAGGGAGTATGAACACTGAAGCTTTCTTT. The chain employs TRBV4-2 and TRBJ1-1, with TRBD1 matching over 8 bases. The CDR3 extends over 16 amino acids. Germline values: CDR1 LGHNA, CDR2 YNFKEQ. The junction had 4 bases not matched to a gene; V was cut back by 1 base and J by 0 bases.

This sequence joins TRBV18 and TRBJ2-7; 7 nucleotides line up with TRBD2. With V trimmed by 1 base and J by 1 base, 4 bases remained unmatched. Germline CDR1 reads KGHSH; CDR2 reads LQKENI. The CDR3 consists of 15 residues. The CDR3 coding sequence is TGTGCCAGCTCACCACTAACTAGCGATTCCTACGAGCAGTACTTC. Its translation is CASSPLTSDSYEQYF.

This rearrangement joins TRBV30 to TRBJ1-5; 7 bases match TRBD1. Germline values: CDR1 GTSNPN, CDR2 SVGIG (reference sequence). This CDR3 region has 13 residues. Unmatched junction bases numbered 7, after V lost 4 bases and J lost 7 bases. The CDR3, as DNA: TGTGCCTGGACGCGGCAGGGGGAACAGCCCCAGCATTTT. Its protein is CAWTRQGEQPQHF. The variable domain in full, with the rest retrieved from reference TRBV30 and TRBJ1-5, is SQTIHQWPATLVQPVGSPLSLECTVEGTSNPNLYWYRQAAGRGLQLLFYSVGIGQISSEVPQNLSASRPQDRQFILSSKKLLLSDSGFYLCAWTRQGEQPQHFGDGTRLSIL.

This clone was counted between two and nine times. The chain links TRBV7-8 to TRBJ2-6; D possibly corresponds to TRBD2 (6 bases). The V end was cut by 2 bases, the J end by 0 bases, with 11 bases between. Germline V gives CDR1 SGHVS, CDR2 FQNEAQ. CDR3 length: 17 residues. CDR3 sequence: CASSLMGLSSGANVLTF. The CDR3, as DNA: TGTGCCAGCAGCTTAATGGGACTCTCCTCTGGGGCCAACGTCCTGACTTTC.

The table lists this clone with many counts. This CDR3 is also generated by other DNA sequences in the sample. The genes are TRBV6-2 or TRBV6-3 and TRBJ1-1; 10 bases line up with TRBD1. This CDR3 has 14 amino acids. Unmatched junction bases numbered 3, after V lost 2 bases and J lost 6 bases. The germline CDR1 and CDR2 sequences are MNHEY and SVGEGT. The CDR3, as DNA: TGTGCCAGCAGTTACACCGGACAGGGGGCTGAAGCTTTCTTT. It is translated as CASSYTGQGAEAFF.

The genes are TRBV5-8 and TRBJ1-1; possibly TRBD1 for D (5 bases). CDR1 SGHTS and CDR2 YDEGEE come from the germline V gene. The CDR3 is made up of 17 amino acids. Trimming removed 0 bases from V and 4 bases from J, with 19 bases in between. The CDR3 sequence: CASSLVLGRLGATEAFF. The CDR3 DNA is TGTGCCAGCAGCTTGGTGCTTGGGCGGTTAGGGGCCACTGAAGCTTTCTTT.

On this clone itself: Other DNA variants within this sample encode the same CDR3. In DNA form, the CDR3 reads TGTGCCAGCAGTCTGGGGGGCTCTGGGGCCAACGTCCTGACTTTC. Amino acids: CASSLGGSGANVLTF. J is TRBJ2-6 and V is TRBV28; weak D call: TRBD2 (6 bases). This CDR3 comprises 15 residues. The germline V gene encodes CDR1 MDHEN and CDR2 SYDVKM. V was shortened by 5 bases and J by 0 bases, with 8 bases between the two germline ends.

V gene TRBV20-1 combines with J gene TRBJ2-1; 10 bases fit TRBD2. Germline V lookup: CDR1 DFQATT, CDR2 SNEGSKA (reference sequence). CDR3 length: 11 amino acids. V gave up 8 bases and J gave up 15 bases; unmatched junction bases: 10. CDR3 in DNA: TGCAGTCCCCTCGGACTAGCGGATGTGTTCTTC. Translating gives CSPLGLADVFF.

This chain links TRBV14 with TRBJ2-6; 10 nucleotides line up with TRBD1. Germline V gene lookup returns CDR1 SGHDN and CDR2 FVKESK. J was trimmed by 4 bases and V by 1 base; bases with no gene match: 4. This CDR3 contains 17 residues. The CDR3 DNA sequence: TGTGCCAGCAGCCAAGGACAGGGGGCGTGGGGGGCCAACGTCCTGACTTTC. Amino acid sequence: CASSQGQGAWGANVLTF.

The CDR3 DNA is TGCAGCGTTGTTCTCCCCGGGAGGCGGAGCGAGACCCAGTACTTC. Protein product: CSVVLPGRRSETQYF. V gene TRBV29-1 combines with J gene TRBJ2-5; 7 bases line up with TRBD2. The trim removed 4 bases at V and 5 bases at J, leaving 13 bases unmatched. CDR1 SQVTM and CDR2 ANQGSEA come from the germline V gene. The CDR3 length is 15 residues. The full variable domain, its missing parts supplied by reference TRBV29-1 and TRBJ2-5, is SAVISQKPSRDICQRGTSLTIQCQVDSQVTMMFWYRQQPGQSLTLIATANQGSEATYESGFVIDKFPISRPNLTFSTLTVSNMSPEDSSIYLCSVVLPGRRSETQYFGPGTRLLVL.

The chain uses TRBV24-1 and TRBJ1-5; D may be TRBD1 (5 bases). Trimming stripped 5 bases from V and 0 bases from J, with 10 bases between. CDR3 length: 15 residues. CDR1 is KGHDR and CDR2 is SFDVKD in the germline V gene. The CDR3 spells CATSGGAYSNQPQHF. In DNA form, the CDR3 reads TGTGCCACCAGTGGGGGCGCCTATAGCAATCAGCCCCAGCATTTT.

The chain is built from TRBV11-2 and TRBJ1-1; perhaps TRBD1 as D (5 bases). Germline V gene lookup returns CDR1 SGHAT and CDR2 FQNNGV. This CDR3 is 12 amino acids long. Deletions cut 0 bases from V and 10 bases from J, with 9 bases between. CDR3 nucleotides: TGTGCCAGCAGCTTAGAGAGGCAGGGAGCTTTCTTT. Translating it yields CASSLERQGAFF.

The gene calls are TRBV7-9 and TRBJ2-6; TRBD2 aligns across 7 bases. This CDR3 contains 16 residues. Losses at the gene ends were 8 bases for V and 3 bases for J; bases not matched to a gene: 10. CDR1 is SEHNR, CDR2 FQNEAQ, per germline (reference sequence). The chain's CDR3 is CASPREASGGANVLTF. In DNA, the CDR3 is TGTGCCAGCCCCCGGGAGGCCTCGGGTGGGGCCAACGTCCTGACTTTC.

This sequence joins TRBV6-2 or TRBV6-3 and TRBJ2-1; maybe TRBD2 (7 bases). Trimming cost V 3 bases and J 6 bases, with 21 bases left between them. This CDR3 is built from 17 residues. CDR1 and CDR2 (germline): MNHEY, SVGEGT. The CDR3 reads CASSYLGRGAGPNEQFF. In DNA form, the CDR3 reads TGTGCCAGCAGTTATTTGGGGAGGGGGGCTGGGCCCAATGAGCAGTTCTTC.

The chain is built from TRBV7-2 and TRBJ1-2, with a possible D match to TRBD1 (6 bases). This CDR3 has 14 residues. V was clipped by 1 base and J by 8 bases, with 14 bases between them. Germline V gene sequence: CDR1 SGHTA, CDR2 FQGNSA. The CDR3: CASSLDGTGIGYTF. In nucleotides, the CDR3 is TGTGCCAGCAGCTTAGATGGTACAGGGATAGGCTACACCTTC.

This chain uses TRBV6-1 with TRBJ1-5; no reliable D call. This CDR3 has 14 residues. V shed 0 bases and J shed 4 bases, with 7 bases lying between them. CDR1 MNHNS and CDR2 SASEGT come from the germline V gene. The CDR3 reads CASSEAQFNQPQHF. In nucleotides, the CDR3 is TGTGCCAGCAGTGAAGCCCAGTTTAATCAGCCCCAGCATTTT.

The V gene is TRBV19, the J gene TRBJ1-2; D perhaps matches TRBD1 (6 bases). Germline values: CDR1 LNHDA, CDR2 SQIVND (reference sequence). The CDR3 runs to 13 residues. Trimming pared 5 bases from V and 8 bases from J, leaving 15 bases between. As DNA, the CDR3 is TGTGCCAGTAGTTTAAACAGGGAAAACGGCTACACCTTC. Translating gives CASSLNRENGYTF.

The V call is TRBV6-4, the J call TRBJ1-6; TRBD1 might be the D (5 bases). CDR1 and CDR2 (germline): MRHNA, SNTAGT. The CDR3 loop spans 15 amino acids. Between the trimmed V and J ends, which lost 6 bases and 6 bases, there was a span of 15 bases. The CDR3 reads CASRVRAGGNSPLHF. CDR3 DNA sequence: TGTGCCAGCAGGGTTCGAGCGGGGGGTAATTCACCCCTCCACTTT.

This chain joins TRBV10-3 and TRBJ2-5, with a possible D match to TRBD2 (5 bases). The CDR3 is made up of 14 amino acids. Germline CDR1 ENHRY, CDR2 SYGVKD. V dropped 3 bases and J dropped 5 bases, with 13 bases sitting between them. The CDR3 nucleotides read TGTGCCATCAGTGAAGGAGGTCGGGGTGAGACCCAGTACTTC. It translates to CAISEGGRGETQYF.

The genes are TRBV2 and TRBJ1-2, with D perhaps TRBD1 (6 bases). The CDR3 runs 13 residues. Trimming shortened V by 9 bases and J by 4 bases, and 15 bases separated the two germline ends. The germline CDR1 and CDR2 sequences are SNHLY and FYNNEI. In DNA form, the CDR3 reads TGTGCCAGACAGGGTTCGTACTTCTATGGCTACACCTTC. Translated: CARQGSYFYGYTF. The variable domain in full, with the rest retrieved from reference TRBV2 and TRBJ1-2, is EPEVTQTPSHQVTQMGQEVILRCVPISNHLYFYWYRQILGQKVEFLVSFYNNEISEKSEIFDDQFSVERPDGSNFTLKIRSTKLEDSAMYFCARQGSYFYGYTFGSGTRLTVV.

This clone has a count of ten or more. The chain combines TRBV19 with TRBJ2-1; unclear D gene. The CDR3 length is 17 residues. V lost 5 bases and J 0 bases, leaving 17 bases between the germline ends. The germline CDR1 and CDR2 sequences are LNHDA and SQIVND (reference sequence). CDR3 amino acids: CASSHYRGALSYNEQFF. Here the CDR3 DNA reads TGTGCCAGTAGTCACTATCGCGGCGCCCTCTCCTACAATGAGCAGTTCTTC. The full variable domain, with the rest looked up from reference TRBV19 and TRBJ2-1, is DGGITQSPKYLFRKEGQNVTLSCEQNLNHDAMYWYRQDPGQGLRLIYYSQIVNDFQKGDIAEGYSVSREKKESFPLTVTSAQKNPTAFYLCASSHYRGALSYNEQFFGPGTRLTVL.

The genes are TRBV5-1 and TRBJ2-5; tentative D call: TRBD1 (6 bases). This CDR3 region has 15 residues. V lost 4 bases, J lost 2 bases, and 15 bases lay in between. Germline CDR1 is SGHRS and CDR2 is YFSETQ. This CDR3 reads CASSHRTEKQETQYF. CDR3 coding DNA: TGCGCCAGCAGCCACCGGACAGAAAAGCAAGAGACCCAGTACTTC.

In this sample, this clone turned up once. V usage is TRBV5-1 and J usage is TRBJ2-5; 10 positions match TRBD1. The CDR3 runs to 15 residues. Germline CDR1 SGHRS, CDR2 YFSETQ. The junction had 2 bases not matched to a gene; V was cut back by 1 base and J by 2 bases. The chain's CDR3 is CASSLRTGGQETQYF. CDR3 bases: TGCGCCAGCAGCTTGAGGACAGGGGGGCAAGAGACCCAGTACTTC.